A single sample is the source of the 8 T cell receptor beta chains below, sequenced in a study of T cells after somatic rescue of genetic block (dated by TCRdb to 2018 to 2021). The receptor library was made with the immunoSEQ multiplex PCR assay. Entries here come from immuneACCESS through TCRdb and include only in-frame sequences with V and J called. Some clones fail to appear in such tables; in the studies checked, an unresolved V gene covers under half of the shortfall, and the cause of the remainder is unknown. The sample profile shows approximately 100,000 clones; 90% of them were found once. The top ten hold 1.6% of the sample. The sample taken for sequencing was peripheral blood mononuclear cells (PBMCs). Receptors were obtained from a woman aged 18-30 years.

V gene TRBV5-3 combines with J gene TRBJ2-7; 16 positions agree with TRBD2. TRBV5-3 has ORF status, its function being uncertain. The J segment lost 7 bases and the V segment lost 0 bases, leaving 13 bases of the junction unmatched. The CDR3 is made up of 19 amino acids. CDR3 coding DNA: TGTGCCAGAAGCTTGGCCCCGGGACTAGCGGGAGGGGAACTGGGGGAGCAGTACTTC. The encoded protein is CARSLAPGLAGGELGEQYF.

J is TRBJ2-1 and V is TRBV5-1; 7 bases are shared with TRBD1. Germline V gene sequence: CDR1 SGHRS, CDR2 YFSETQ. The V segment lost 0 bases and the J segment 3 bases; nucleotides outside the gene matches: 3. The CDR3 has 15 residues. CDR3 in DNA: TGCGCCAGCAGCTTGGAGACAGGGATCTACAATGAGCAGTTCTTC. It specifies CASSLETGIYNEQFF.

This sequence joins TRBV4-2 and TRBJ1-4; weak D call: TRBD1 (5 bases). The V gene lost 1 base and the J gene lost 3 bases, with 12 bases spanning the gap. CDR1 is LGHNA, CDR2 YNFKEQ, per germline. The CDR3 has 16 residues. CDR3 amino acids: CASSQAETVPNEKLFF. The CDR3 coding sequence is TGTGCCAGCAGCCAAGCGGAGACAGTGCCTAATGAAAAACTGTTTTTT.

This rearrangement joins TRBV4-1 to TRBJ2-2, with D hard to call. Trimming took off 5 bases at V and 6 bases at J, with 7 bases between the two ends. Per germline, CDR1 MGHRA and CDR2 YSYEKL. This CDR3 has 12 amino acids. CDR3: CASSFISGELFF. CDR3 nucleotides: TGCGCCAGCAGCTTCATCTCCGGGGAGCTGTTTTTT.

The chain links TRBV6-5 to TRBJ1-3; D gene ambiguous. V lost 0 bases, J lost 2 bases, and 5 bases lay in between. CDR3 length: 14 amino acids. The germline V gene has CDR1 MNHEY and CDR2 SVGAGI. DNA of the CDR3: TGTGCCAGCAGTTACTCGACGCCTGGAAACACCATATATTTT. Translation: CASSYSTPGNTIYF.

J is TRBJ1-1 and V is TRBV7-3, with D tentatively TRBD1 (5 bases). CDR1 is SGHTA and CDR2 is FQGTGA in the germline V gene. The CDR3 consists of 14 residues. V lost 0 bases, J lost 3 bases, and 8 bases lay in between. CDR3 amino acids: CASSLTRGDTEAFF. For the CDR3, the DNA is TGTGCCAGCAGCTTAACACGGGGGGACACTGAAGCTTTCTTT.

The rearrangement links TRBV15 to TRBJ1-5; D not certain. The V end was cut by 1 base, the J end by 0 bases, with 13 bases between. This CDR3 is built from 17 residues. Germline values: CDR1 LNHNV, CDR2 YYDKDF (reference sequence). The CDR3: CATSRAPNGISNQPQHF. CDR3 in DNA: TGTGCCACCAGCAGAGCCCCTAATGGAATTAGCAATCAGCCCCAGCATTTT.

The CDR3 protein is CASSQGRATNEKLFF. DNA of the CDR3: TGCGCCAGCAGCCAGGGACGAGCAACTAATGAAAAACTGTTTTTT. The chain recombines TRBV4-1 with TRBJ1-4, with a possible D match to TRBD1 (5 bases). CDR1 is MGHRA, CDR2 YSYEKL, per germline. The V end was cut by 3 bases, the J end by 0 bases, with 8 bases between. The CDR3 sequence is 15 residues long.